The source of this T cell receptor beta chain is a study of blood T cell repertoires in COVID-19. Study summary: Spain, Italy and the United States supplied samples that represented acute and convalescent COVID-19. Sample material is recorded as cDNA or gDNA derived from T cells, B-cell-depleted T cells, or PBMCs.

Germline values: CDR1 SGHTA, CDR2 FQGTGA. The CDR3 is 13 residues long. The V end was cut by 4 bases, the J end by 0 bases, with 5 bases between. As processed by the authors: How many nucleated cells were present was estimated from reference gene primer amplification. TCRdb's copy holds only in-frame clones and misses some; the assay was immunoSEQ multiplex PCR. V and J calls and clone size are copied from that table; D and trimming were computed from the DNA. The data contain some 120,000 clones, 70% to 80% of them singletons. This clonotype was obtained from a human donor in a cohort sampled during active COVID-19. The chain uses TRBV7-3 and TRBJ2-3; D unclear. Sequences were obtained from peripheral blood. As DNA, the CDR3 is TGTGCCAGCAGCTCCCCAAGCACAGATACGCAGTATTTT. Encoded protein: CASSSPSTDTQYF.